The clone carrying this TCR beta chain appeared a few times. Its antigen is as yet unknown. Noted treatment: oral pan-JAK inhibitor, 5-10 mg twice daily. The CDR3 runs 14 residues. J gave up 6 bases and V 7 bases, and 9 bases lay outside the gene matches. From germline, CDR1 is MNHNS and CDR2 SASEGT. This specimen belongs to a study of CD8+ T cells in alopecia areata. Study overall: Tofacitinib therapy took 6 to 18 months; 6 months off drug came after. Severity scoring for treated patients was based on the percentage of affected scalp area.

The authors extracted RNA and reverse transcribed it into cDNA as the sequencing template. TCRdb's table, derived via immunoSEQ multiplex PCR, lists solely in-frame clones and lacks some. The sample consists of 200,000 to 250,000 clones, around two fifths of them appearing once. General study points: Expanded CD8+ clones among the top 100, and scalp clonality, were significantly decreased by tofacitinib. Persistence of many expanded lesional clones was seen in scalp and blood during tofacitinib.

The rearrangement links TRBV6-1 to TRBJ1-5; 7 nucleotides align to TRBD1. This receptor was taken from a human donor with alopecia areata. This material consisted of CD4+ T cells sorted from blood, taken around week 34, from a patient treated with tofacitinib. The CDR3: CASIPTGWTQPQHF. CDR3 bases: TGTGCCAGCATTCCGACAGGGTGGACTCAGCCCCAGCATTTT.